This entry lists 28 T cell receptor beta chains sequenced from one sample in a study of response to subunit inactivated influenza vaccine. Using its own MiXCR run on the RT-PCR reads, TCRdb lists one record per CDR3 protein. Altogether about 520,000 distinct CDR3 sequences are present, around 7.9% being singletons, with the ten largest covering about an eighth. The sample was PBMCs from blood, taken roughly 24 months after vaccination. The origin of the receptors is a man aged 50 to 69 who received an inactivated influenza vaccine.

This clonotype was picked up many times. The V and J genes are TRBV9 and TRBJ2-7, with 12 bases identical to TRBD2. The junction had 0 bases not matched to a gene; V was cut back by 0 bases and J by 2 bases. The CDR3 sequence is 15 residues long. In germline, CDR1 is SGDLS, CDR2 YYNGEE. The CDR3 coding sequence is TGTGCCAGCAGCGTAGGACTAGCGGGAGCCTACGAGCAGTACTTC. Encoded protein: CASSVGLAGAYEQYF.

This clonotype was picked up a small number of times. The J gene is TRBJ2-3, the V gene TRBV2; 7 positions agree with TRBD1. CDR1 is SNHLY and CDR2 is FYNNEI in the germline V gene. The CDR3 has 15 residues. J lost 1 base, V lost 0 bases, and 1 base had no gene match. Here the CDR3 DNA reads TGTGCCAGCAGTGAAGCGCAGGGGGGCACAGATACGCAGTATTTT. This codes for CASSEAQGGTDTQYF.

This clonotype was seen repeatedly, ten times or more. The V gene is TRBV12-3 or TRBV12-4, the J gene TRBJ2-7; 7 nucleotides match TRBD1. V trimming: 6 bases; J trimming: 2 bases; junction bases outside the gene matches: 7. The CDR3 consists of 14 residues. The CDR3 sequence is CASSRQGLTYEQYF. The CDR3 DNA reads as TGTGCCAGCAGCCGACAGGGTTTGACCTACGAGCAGTACTTC.

The chain has TRBV12-3 or TRBV12-4 and TRBJ2-6; the match to TRBD1 covers 8 bases. The junction had 10 bases not matched to a gene; V was cut back by 2 bases and J by 4 bases. The CDR3 is 18 amino acids. The CDR3 DNA reads TGTGCCAGCAGTTTATATCAGGGGGCCTTACCGGGGGCCAACGTCCTGACTTTC. It specifies CASSLYQGALPGANVLTF.

The rearrangement uses TRBV4-1 and TRBJ2-2; weak D call: TRBD1 (6 bases). This CDR3 is built from 15 residues. The ends were cut back, 2 bases at V and 7 bases at J, with 14 bases in the middle. Germline values: CDR1 MGHRA, CDR2 YSYEKL. CDR3 sequence reads: CASSQHIGGGGELFF. The DNA of the CDR3 is TGCGCCAGCAGCCAACACATTGGGGGCGGCGGGGAGCTGTTTTTT.

This clonotype was counted many times. The chain carries TRBV7-8 and TRBJ2-3; D gene uncertain. Germline values: CDR1 SGHVS, CDR2 FQNEAQ. V dropped 3 bases and J dropped 4 bases, with 14 bases sitting between them. This CDR3 region has 15 residues. CDR3 DNA sequence: TGTGCCAGCAGCTTGTTCTCAGCATCAGCAGATACGCAGTATTTT. Protein sequence: CASSLFSASADTQYF. Using reference TRBV7-8 and TRBJ2-3 for the parts outside the CDR3, the full variable domain is GAGVSQSPRYKVAKRGQDVALRCDPISGHVSLFWYQQALGQGPEFLTYFQNEAQLDKSGLPSDRFFAERPEGSVSTLKIQRTQQEDSAVYLCASSLFSASADTQYFGPGTRLTVL.

The chain carries TRBV20-1 and TRBJ2-3; 8 positions agree with TRBD1. The CDR3 has 14 amino acids. V gave up 3 bases and J gave up 3 bases; unmatched junction bases: 5. Germline V gene lookup returns CDR1 DFQATT and CDR2 SNEGSKA (reference sequence). This CDR3 is CSARDRDGTDTQYF. CDR3 DNA sequence: TGCAGTGCTAGGGACAGGGACGGGACAGATACGCAGTATTTT.

This clonotype was found many times. This chain uses TRBV7-2 with TRBJ2-7, with 10 bases identical to TRBD2. Germline V gene lookup returns CDR1 SGHTA and CDR2 FQGNSA. The V gene end was trimmed by 2 bases and the J gene end by 5 bases; junction bases not matched to a gene: 9. This CDR3 is built from 16 residues. CDR3 DNA: TGTGCCAGCAGCTTAAGGCCGGCTAGCGGGGGTAACGAGCAGTACTTC. Encoded protein: CASSLRPASGGNEQYF.

The gene calls are TRBV12-3 or TRBV12-4 and TRBJ1-2, with 9 positions matching TRBD1. The CDR3 loop spans 13 amino acids. J gave up 7 bases and V 7 bases, and 7 bases lay outside the gene matches. The CDR3 sequence: CASKRTGESGYTF. In DNA, the CDR3 is TGTGCCAGCAAAAGGACAGGGGAGTCTGGCTACACCTTC.

V and J are TRBV9 and TRBJ2-1; D may be TRBD2 (5 bases). The CDR3 has 12 residues. V shed 0 bases and J shed 10 bases, with 8 bases lying between them. From germline, CDR1 is SGDLS and CDR2 YYNGEE. The CDR3 is CASSVGTGEQFF. CDR3 DNA sequence: TGTGCCAGCAGCGTAGGAACGGGGGAGCAGTTCTTC.

The chain carries TRBV10-2 and TRBJ2-1; 14 bases line up with TRBD2. From germline, CDR1 is WSHSY and CDR2 SAAADI. V was clipped by 6 bases and J by 9 bases; unmatched bases: 10. The CDR3 is made up of 16 amino acids. This chain's CDR3 is CASSQGLAGEWTEQFF. In nucleotides, the CDR3 is TGCGCCAGCAGCCAGGGACTAGCGGGGGAGTGGACTGAGCAGTTCTTC.

This clonotype has just a few counts. The J gene is TRBJ1-5, the V gene TRBV28; D may be TRBD1 (5 bases). The germline CDR1 and CDR2 sequences are MDHEN and SYDVKM. Trimming took off 3 bases at V and 7 bases at J, with 13 bases between the two ends. The CDR3 is 14 amino acids. The chain's CDR3 is CASSLVQGGQPQHF. In nucleotides, the CDR3 is TGTGCCAGCAGTTTGGTCCAGGGAGGCCAGCCCCAGCATTTT.

As to this clonotype: This may be a read error: a much more frequent sequence differs by one nucleotide. Because it lacks the conserved phenylalanine or tryptophan at the end, this CDR3 is likely a read error. This sequence joins TRBV4-3 and TRBJ1-1, with D maybe TRBD1 (5 bases). V was cut by 0 bases and J by 6 bases, with 14 bases left in between. CDR1 is LGHNA, CDR2 YSLEER, per germline. The CDR3 runs to 15 residues. The CDR3 here is CASSQERGRTAEAFS. In nucleotides, the CDR3 is TGCGCCAGCAGCCAAGAGAGGGGCCGGACCGCTGAAGCTTTCTCT.

This clonotype has ten or more counts. The V and J genes are TRBV24-1 and TRBJ2-3, with D possibly TRBD1 on 5 matching bases. Germline lookup yields CDR1 KGHDR and CDR2 SFDVKD. The CDR3 spans 19 residues. Trimming took off 5 bases at V and 0 bases at J, with 23 bases between the two ends. CDR3 sequence (DNA): TGTGCCACCAGTGGAAGGGGTTCCCAGGAGTCCGGGAGCACAGATACGCAGTATTTT. Protein product: CATSGRGSQESGSTDTQYF.

There are a few counts of this clonotype. The chain links TRBV28 to TRBJ2-2; D is ambiguous. V shed 2 bases and J shed 7 bases, with 8 bases lying between them. This CDR3 comprises 13 residues. CDR1 and CDR2 (germline): MDHEN, SYDVKM. As DNA, the CDR3 is TGTGCCAGCAGTTTACCCCCTGGCGGGGAGCTGTTTTTT. Protein product: CASSLPPGGELFF.

This clonotype occurred a few times. The CDR3 spells CASGRQGRGYEQYF. The CDR3 coding sequence is TGCGCCAGCGGCAGACAGGGCCGGGGCTACGAGCAGTACTTC. This chain connects TRBV5-1 to TRBJ2-7, with TRBD1 matching 7 bases. The CDR3 totals 14 residues. The trim removed 7 bases at V and 3 bases at J, leaving 10 bases unmatched. Germline-derived CDR1 and CDR2 are SGHRS and YFSETQ.

The V and J genes are TRBV4-3 and TRBJ1-4; D ambiguous. The CDR3 extends over 14 amino acids. V was cut by 0 bases and J by 3 bases, with 5 bases left in between. Germline values: CDR1 LGHNA, CDR2 YSLEER. The CDR3 DNA is TGCGCCAGCAGCCAAGACTATCCTAATGAAAAACTGTTTTTT. This translates into CASSQDYPNEKLFF.

This clonotype was counted a few times. The genes are TRBV28 and TRBJ1-5; the D gene is possibly TRBD1 (5 bases). The CDR3 runs to 13 residues. Germline CDR1 MDHEN, CDR2 SYDVKM. Trimming cost V 6 bases and J 3 bases, with 9 bases left between them. The CDR3 region has the DNA TGTGCCAGCAGCCGACAGAACAATCAGCCCCAGCATTTT. Translation gives CASSRQNNQPQHF.

Ten or more counts support this clonotype. The chain uses TRBV5-1 and TRBJ1-1; D ambiguous. The CDR3 contains 15 residues. Germline CDR1 reads SGHRS; CDR2 reads YFSETQ. Deletions cut 0 bases from V and 4 bases from J, with 13 bases between. This CDR3 reads CASSLDGPGRTEAFF. CDR3 in DNA: TGCGCCAGCAGCTTGGATGGCCCCGGGCGCACTGAAGCTTTCTTT.

This chain joins TRBV28 and TRBJ1-2; the D is unclear. Germline V CDR1 and CDR2: MDHEN, SYDVKM. V was clipped by 2 bases and J by 4 bases, with 8 bases between them. CDR3 length: 13 residues. DNA of the CDR3: TGTGCCAGCAGTTTAGCAGTTCTCTATGGCTACACCTTC. This gives the protein CASSLAVLYGYTF.

This clonotype was found many times. The chain combines TRBV6-1 with TRBJ2-1, with 8 nucleotides matching TRBD2. The germline gives CDR1 MNHNS, CDR2 SASEGT. The CDR3 extends over 16 amino acids. After removal of 5 bases from V and 8 bases from J, the junction contained 14 bases not matched to a gene. CDR3 nucleotide sequence: TGTGCCAGCAGTCCCGGGACTAGAGGGGCCGGTCATGAGCAGTTCTTC. Amino acids: CASSPGTRGAGHEQFF.

This clonotype was observed at least ten times. The chain combines TRBV29-1 with TRBJ1-1, with D possibly matching TRBD1 (5 bases). CDR1 and CDR2 from the germline V gene are SQVTM and ANQGSEA. The CDR3 totals 15 residues. V gave up 0 bases and J gave up 1 base, with 12 bases separating them. DNA of the CDR3: TGCAGCGTTGAAGAGAGTGGGGGAAGGAACACTGAAGCTTTCTTT. As protein: CSVEESGGRNTEAFF.

This clonotype was seen many times. The chain joins TRBV9 to TRBJ2-1, with D possibly being TRBD2 (6 bases). CDR3 length: 16 amino acids. Germline V gene data show CDR1 as SGDLS and CDR2 as YYNGEE. Trimming stripped 0 bases from V and 2 bases from J, with 12 bases between. DNA for the CDR3: TGTGCCAGCAGCGTAGCTGAGGGACTTCCCTACAATGAGCAGTTCTTC. Its protein product is CASSVAEGLPYNEQFF.

Comments on this clonotype: At one end, the junction sequence differs from germline, possibly due to a read error. The CDR3 region has the DNA TGTGCCAGCAGTGTCTCTCGGGACAGGGGTTCCCTTAACGATGGCTACACCTTC. Protein product: CASSVSRDRGSLNDGYTF. This chain connects TRBV2 to TRBJ1-2; TRBD1 matches 10 bases. This CDR3 is built from 18 residues. The germline V gene has CDR1 SNHLY and CDR2 FYNNEI.

This clonotype has only a few counts. The V call is TRBV10-3, the J call TRBJ1-2, with 7 positions matching TRBD1. Germline trimming cut 6 bases from V and 4 bases from J; bases unmatched to any gene: 11. The germline CDR1 and CDR2 sequences are ENHRY and SYGVKD. This CDR3 contains 15 residues. For the CDR3, the DNA is TGTGCCATCAGCCGTTCCCAGACAGGGACCTATGGCTACACCTTC. Protein: CAISRSQTGTYGYTF.

This clonotype was counted many times. The chain has TRBV6-5 and TRBJ2-1; 7 positions agree with TRBD1. V dropped 6 bases and J dropped 4; count of bases not matched to a gene: 0. The CDR3 extends over 12 amino acids. Germline-derived CDR1 and CDR2 are MNHEY and SVGAGI. The CDR3 loop reads CASRTGYNEQFF. The CDR3 nucleotides are TGTGCCAGCAGGACAGGGTACAATGAGCAGTTCTTC.

The chain uses TRBV5-1 and TRBJ2-3; TRBD2 matches 9 bases. Germline V CDR1 and CDR2: SGHRS, YFSETQ. The CDR3 consists of 16 residues. Trimming took 0 bases from V and 4 from J; bases not matched to a gene: 6. The CDR3 here is CASSLAASGVADTQYF. CDR3 bases: TGCGCCAGCAGCTTGGCGGCTAGCGGGGTTGCAGATACGCAGTATTTT. The full variable domain, with the rest looked up from reference TRBV5-1 and TRBJ2-3, is KAGVTQTPRYLIKTRGQQVTLSCSPISGHRSVSWYQQTPGQGLQFLFEYFSETQRNKGNFPGRFSGRQFSNSRSEMNVSTLELGDSALYLCASSLAASGVADTQYFGPGTRLTVL.

This clonotype showed up just a few times. The V gene is TRBV19, the J gene TRBJ1-2, with D perhaps TRBD1 (5 bases). V shed 0 bases and J shed 8 bases, with 10 bases lying between them. The V gene's germline CDR1 is LNHDA and CDR2 SQIVND (reference sequence). The CDR3 length is 13 residues. Here the CDR3 DNA reads TGTGCCAGTAGTATAGATCGGACAAGGGGCTACACCTTC. Translated, it gives CASSIDRTRGYTF.